A selection of T cell receptor beta chains follows, all from one sample in a study of OX40 agonist ivuxolimab in advanced cancers. Using immunoSEQ multiplex PCR, the repertoire was profiled, and TCRdb retains in-frame clones only, with some absent. The table shows 50,000 or so clones, with roughly 84% occurring only once. The sequencing used CD4+ or CD8+ T cells sorted from blood, collected in a trial of the OX40 agonist ivuxolimab. The receptors stem from an adult with an advanced solid tumor such as melanoma, head and neck, liver or kidney cancer. Each CDR3 is given with its conserved first and last residue. The D gene is left open where the match is weak. Clone size is stated in some rows and not others, as once, few, many or a class when expanded.

d_gene: NA
v_gene: TRBV29-1
abundance: NA
j_gene: TRBJ2-7
CDR3aa: CSVEGRGSYEQYF
CDR3nt: TGCAGCGTTGAAGGACGAGGTTCCTACGAGCAGTACTTC

d_gene: NA
v_gene: TRBV6-6
abundance: NA
j_gene: TRBJ2-1
CDR3aa: CASSYSRDEQFF
CDR3nt: TGTGCCAGCAGTTACTCGAGGGATGAGCAGTTCTTC

d_gene: NA
v_gene: TRBV18
abundance: NA
j_gene: TRBJ2-5
CDR3aa: CASSGPLDRDFQETQYF
CDR3nt: TGTGCCAGCTCAGGTCCTTTGGACAGAGACTTCCAAGAGACCCAGTACTTC

d_gene: NA
v_gene: TRBV20-1
abundance: once
j_gene: TRBJ2-5
CDR3aa: CSVRREKTQYF
CDR3nt: TGCAGTGTCCGACGCGAAAAGACCCAGTACTTC

d_gene: NA
v_gene: TRBV7-6
abundance: NA
j_gene: TRBJ2-3
CDR3aa: CASSSSSTDTQYF
CDR3nt: TGTGCCAGCAGCTCCTCATCAACAGATACGCAGTATTTT

d_gene: TRBD1
v_gene: TRBV27
abundance: NA
j_gene: TRBJ2-7
CDR3aa: CASSTTTGGVWDEQYF
CDR3nt: TGTGCCAGCAGTACCACGACAGGGGGCGTATGGGACGAGCAGTACTTC

d_gene: NA
v_gene: TRBV12-1
abundance: NA
j_gene: TRBJ2-1
CDR3aa: CASSFGGSSYNEQFF
CDR3nt: TGTGCCAGCAGCTTTGGCGGGAGTTCCTACAATGAGCAGTTCTTC

d_gene: NA
v_gene: TRBV5-5
abundance: NA
j_gene: TRBJ2-7
CDR3aa: CASSRSGTTYEQYF
CDR3nt: TGTGCCAGCAGCAGATCCGGGACCACCTACGAGCAGTACTTC

d_gene: TRBD2
v_gene: TRBV5-1
abundance: NA
j_gene: TRBJ2-1
CDR3aa: CASSSSGRAFDEQFF
CDR3nt: TGCGCCAGCAGCTCGAGCGGGAGGGCCTTCGATGAGCAGTTCTTC

d_gene: NA
v_gene: TRBV5-1
abundance: NA
j_gene: TRBJ1-2
CDR3aa: CASTLLGGTSGYTF
CDR3nt: TGCGCCAGCACTCTTCTCGGGGGAACCTCTGGCTACACCTTC

d_gene: NA
v_gene: TRBV7-3
abundance: NA
j_gene: TRBJ2-1
CDR3aa: CASSPTGARAYNEQFF
CDR3nt: TGTGCCAGCAGCCCCACTGGGGCCAGGGCCTACAATGAGCAGTTCTTC

d_gene: TRBD1
v_gene: TRBV9
abundance: NA
j_gene: TRBJ1-4
CDR3aa: CASSVGGTGMGEKLFF
CDR3nt: TGTGCCAGCAGCGTAGGTGGGACAGGGATGGGTGAAAAACTGTTTTTT

d_gene: NA
v_gene: TRBV6-5
abundance: NA
j_gene: TRBJ2-5
CDR3aa: CASSDGGKLYF
CDR3nt: TGTGCCAGCAGTGATGGGGGGAAGCTGTACTTC

d_gene: TRBD1
v_gene: TRBV5-1
abundance: once
j_gene: TRBJ2-5
CDR3aa: CASSLPPTGAFRRETQYF
CDR3nt: TGCGCCAGCAGCTTACCACCGACAGGGGCGTTCCGAAGGGAGACCCAGTACTTC

d_gene: NA
v_gene: TRBV6-1
abundance: medium-sized
j_gene: TRBJ2-1
CDR3aa: CASSRNNEQFF
CDR3nt: TGTGCCAGCAGTCGAAACAATGAGCAGTTCTTC